This T cell receptor (beta chain) was found in a study of blood T cell repertoires in COVID-19. Study at large: Samples of COVID-19 (acute and convalescent) were obtained from the United States, Italy and Spain.

V shed 4 bases and J 6 bases; nucleotides not matched to a gene: 5. Germline-derived CDR1 and CDR2 are GTSNPN and SVGIG (reference sequence). This CDR3 contains 13 residues. Original processing methods: Amplification from reference gene primers served as the basis for estimated nucleated cell counts. Produced via immunoSEQ multiplex PCR; TCRdb's table is partial and in-frame only. V and J calls and clone size come straight from that table; D and trimming were deduced from the DNA. The data show fewer than 200,000 clones, roughly 86% seen once. The sample comprised peripheral blood. The sequence was collected from a man aged 35 to 55 with active or convalescent COVID-19. V gene TRBV30 combines with J gene TRBJ1-2, with 10 nucleotides matching TRBD1. The CDR3 nucleotides are TGTGCCTGGATCCGACAGGGGGCAGATGGCTACACCTTC. Translating it yields CAWIRQGADGYTF.